What follows describes a single T cell receptor beta chain. Its antigen is still unknown. The sample belongs to a study of cytomegalovirus exposure and HLA in healthy donors. Healthy bone marrow donors made up the cohort. Primers: 60 Vbeta forward and 13 Jbeta reverse. In the authors' methods: Later analysis identified around 85 million unique TCR beta chains, around 10 million shared. Using immunoSEQ multiplex PCR, the repertoire was profiled, and TCRdb retains in-frame clones only, with some absent. The DNA was the basis for D and trimming; V, J and clone size are from that table. The sample holds roughly 170,000 clones; 77% are singletons and the top ten take approximately 1.6%. This CDR3 comprises 15 residues. The junction had 6 bases not matched to a gene; V was cut back by 4 bases and J by 3 bases. Germline V lookup: CDR1 SGHVS, CDR2 FQNEAQ. Overall study results and limits: The authors later linked a missense DCLRE1C variant to TCR beta V- and J-gene trimming. In a later analysis, a genetic analysis reported fewer productive-TCR N-insertions in an Asian-associated ancestry cluster than the cohort average.

The origin of this receptor is a woman in her 30s in good health and CMV-seronegative. Sequencing input: PBMCs. V is TRBV7-8 and J is TRBJ2-1; TRBD2 aligns across 7 bases. DNA for the CDR3: TGTGCCAGCAGCTGGCGGGAGTGGAACTACAATGAGCAGTTCTTC. Its protein product is CASSWREWNYNEQFF.